Listed here are 25 T cell receptor beta chains from one sample, sequenced in a study of blood T cell repertoires in COVID-19 (dated by TCRdb to 2020 to 2021). The library was prepared using the immunoSEQ multiplex PCR assay. This is the immuneACCESS table as TCRdb keeps it, with only in-frame sequences that have V and J called. A part of the clones is gone; compared with another copy, unresolved V genes explain less than half, and the rest is unexplained. This sample lists some 400,000 clones; about 87% were detected once. About 10% of the sample comes from the top ten. The sequencing sample was made of peripheral blood. The receptors originated from a woman in her thirties with COVID-19, enrolled during active disease.

The V and J genes are TRBV21-1 and TRBJ1-3; TRBD1, as called in the table, went unchecked against the DNA. TRBV21-1 is flagged as a pseudogene. The CDR3 length is 15 residues. CDR3: CASSKGGASGNTIYF. DNA for the CDR3: TGTGCCAGCAGCAAAGGTGGGGCCTCTGGAAACACCATATATTTT.

The V and J genes are TRBV6-4 and TRBJ2-7, with TRBD2 identical over 9 bases. Per the germline V gene, CDR1 is MRHNA and CDR2 is SNTAGT. The CDR3 runs to 14 residues. Losses at the gene ends were 8 bases for V and 1 base for J; bases not matched to a gene: 6. DNA for the CDR3: TGTGCCAGCGCCGACACTAGCGGGTCCTACGAGCAGTACTTC. Encoded protein: CASADTSGSYEQYF.

The chain carries TRBV28 and TRBJ2-7, with 8 bases lining up with TRBD1. CDR1 and CDR2 from the germline V gene are MDHEN and SYDVKM. CDR3 length: 12 residues. The J segment lost 7 bases and the V segment lost 6 bases, leaving 5 bases of the junction unmatched. As DNA, the CDR3 is TGTGCCAGCAGACCAGGGGGCTGGGAGCAGTACTTC. It encodes CASRPGGWEQYF.

The chain recombines TRBV4-1 with TRBJ2-5; D might be TRBD2 (7 bases). Per germline, CDR1 MGHRA and CDR2 YSYEKL. Trimming removed 4 bases from V and 4 bases from J, with 19 bases in between. The CDR3 runs 16 residues. CDR3 sequence: CASSLLGGLRRETQYF. In DNA form, the CDR3 reads TGCGCCAGCAGCCTCCTGGGGGGGCTCCGAAGAGAGACCCAGTACTTC.

This clone was picked up one time. The J gene is TRBJ2-6, the V gene TRBV11-2; no firm D call. The germline V and J ends were trimmed by 1 base and 4 bases, with 8 bases remaining between them. Germline CDR1 is SGHAT and CDR2 is FQNNGV. The CDR3 covers 15 residues. This CDR3 reads CASSLGAPGANVLTF. The DNA for the CDR3 is TGTGCCAGCAGCTTAGGCGCCCCCGGGGCCAACGTCCTGACTTTC.

The V and J genes are TRBV29-1 and TRBJ2-7, with D hard to call. Trimming pared 4 bases from V and 1 base from J, leaving 11 bases between. Germline V gene sequence: CDR1 SQVTM, CDR2 ANQGSEA. The CDR3 loop spans 13 amino acids. The CDR3 DNA reads as TGCAGCGTTGTGACGGGTGGGTCCTACGAGCAGTACTTC. As protein: CSVVTGGSYEQYF.

In its sample, this clone was seen once. The chain uses TRBV2 and TRBJ2-3, with 8 bases matching TRBD2. V dropped 6 bases and J dropped 1; count of bases not matched to a gene: 9. CDR1 is SNHLY, CDR2 FYNNEI, per germline. This CDR3 contains 16 residues. Here the CDR3 reads CASSQRTSGRTDTQYF. The DNA for the CDR3 is TGTGCCAGCAGCCAAAGAACTAGCGGACGCACAGATACGCAGTATTTT.

The gene calls are TRBV27 and TRBJ2-2; D is perhaps TRBD2 (6 bases). Trimming cost V 4 bases and J 2 bases, with 14 bases left between them. The CDR3 spans 16 residues. Germline values: CDR1 MNHEY, CDR2 SMNVEV (reference sequence). The CDR3 spells CASSSSSASNTGELFF. Written as DNA, the CDR3 is TGTGCCAGCAGTTCGTCTAGCGCCTCAAACACCGGGGAGCTGTTTTTT.

The V call is TRBV28, the J call TRBJ1-4; 9 bases align to TRBD1. CDR3 size: 14 residues. V shed 0 bases, J shed 7 bases, and the junction held 0 bases outside the gene matches. Germline CDR1 and CDR2: MDHEN and SYDVKM. The CDR3 DNA reads TGTGCCAGCAGTTTATGGGACAGGGGTGAAAAACTGTTTTTT. The encoded protein is CASSLWDRGEKLFF.

The V call is TRBV6-5, the J call TRBJ2-5; D is uncertain. The germline V gene has CDR1 MNHEY and CDR2 SVGAGI. The CDR3 runs 13 residues. V was trimmed by 4 bases and J by 5 bases, leaving 11 bases between them. The CDR3 DNA sequence: TGTGCCAGCAGTTCCTTCCCCAGGGAGACCCAGTACTTC. Protein product: CASSSFPRETQYF.

The V and J genes are TRBV7-8 and TRBJ2-7, with 9 bases fitting TRBD2. This CDR3 contains 16 residues. With V trimmed by 2 bases and J by 0 bases, 5 bases remained unmatched. Germline loops: CDR1 SGHVS, CDR2 FQNEAQ. For the CDR3, the DNA is TGTGCCAGCAGCTTACTAGCGGGGCTAACCTCCTACGAGCAGTACTTC. This codes for CASSLLAGLTSYEQYF.

This rearrangement joins TRBV7-8 to TRBJ2-1; TRBD2 matches 9 bases. CDR3 length: 17 amino acids. Losses at the gene ends were 1 base for V and 1 base for J; bases not matched to a gene: 5. CDR1 is SGHVS, CDR2 FQNEAQ, per germline. CDR3 region: CASSLVFLAGSYNEQFF. The CDR3 DNA reads TGTGCCAGCAGCTTAGTCTTCCTAGCGGGGTCCTACAATGAGCAGTTCTTC.

The table lists this clone with a few counts. The chain combines TRBV24-1 with TRBJ1-1, with D uncertain. The length of the CDR3 is 12 residues. Trimming pared 5 bases from V and 7 bases from J, leaving 10 bases between. CDR1 is KGHDR and CDR2 is SFDVKD in the germline V gene. In DNA, the CDR3 is TGTGCCACCAGTGTGGGCGAGGGTGAAGCTTTCTTT. Translation: CATSVGEGEAFF.

This clone was picked up a small number of times. This rearrangement joins TRBV3-1 (or the pseudogene TRBV3-2) to TRBJ2-6; tentatively, D is TRBD2 (5 bases). V lost 4 bases, J lost 2 bases, and 6 bases lay in between. The CDR3 runs to 14 residues. Germline V CDR1 and CDR2: LGHDT, YNNKEL (reference sequence). CDR3 bases: TGTGCCAGCAGCCCGAGGGCTGGGGCCAACGTCCTGACTTTC. It codes for CASSPRAGANVLTF.

As to this clone: Other DNA sequences in this sample translate to the same CDR3. The rearrangement uses TRBV28 and TRBJ2-7; maybe TRBD1 (5 bases). Per germline, CDR1 MDHEN and CDR2 SYDVKM. The CDR3 totals 13 residues. Trimming removed 5 bases from V and 4 bases from J, with 12 bases in between. CDR3 nucleotide sequence: TGTGCCAGCAGTCCCGGGCAGGGATACGAGCAGTACTTC. It codes for CASSPGQGYEQYF.

The V call is TRBV27, the J call TRBJ2-2, with 13 bases aligning to TRBD2. Germline assignment: CDR1 MNHEY and CDR2 SMNVEV (reference sequence). The CDR3 covers 18 residues. V trimming: 8 bases; J trimming: 3 bases; junction bases outside the gene matches: 12. CDR3 DNA sequence: TGTGCCAGCGCGATCTTCCCCACTAGCGGGGGGGACACCGGGGAGCTGTTTTTT. It specifies CASAIFPTSGGDTGELFF.

V is TRBV11-2 and J is TRBJ2-1; 8 nucleotides line up with TRBD2. The CDR3 length is 16 residues. V shed 0 bases and J 2 bases; nucleotides not matched to a gene: 3. Germline values: CDR1 SGHAT, CDR2 FQNNGV. This CDR3 reads CASSLEPAGAYNEQFF. The CDR3 DNA reads as TGTGCCAGCAGCTTAGAGCCAGCGGGAGCCTACAATGAGCAGTTCTTC.

The V call is TRBV29-1, the J call TRBJ2-2, with 8 bases that match TRBD1. The CDR3 has 15 residues. Germline loops: CDR1 SQVTM, CDR2 ANQGSEA. V lost 5 bases, J lost 6 bases, and 11 bases stayed unmatched. In DNA, the CDR3 is TGCAGCGTTCTCGATCGGACAGGGTCCCCCGGGGAGCTGTTTTTT. The encoded protein is CSVLDRTGSPGELFF.

This clone was found a few times. The chain uses TRBV4-1 and TRBJ1-2, with D tentatively TRBD1 (6 bases). Trimming stripped 0 bases from V and 8 bases from J, with 13 bases between. This CDR3 spans 14 amino acids. Germline V gene sequence: CDR1 MGHRA, CDR2 YSYEKL. Here the CDR3 DNA reads TGCGCCAGCAGCCAAGATCTCAGGGGTCGCGGCTACACCTTC. Its protein is CASSQDLRGRGYTF.

This clone was observed a handful of times. The rearrangement joins TRBV6-4 to TRBJ2-1; a weak D match, TRBD2 (5 bases). V lost 3 bases, J lost 7 bases, and 16 bases lay in between. Per germline, CDR1 MRHNA and CDR2 SNTAGT. There are 15 residues in the CDR3. CDR3 protein: CASSERVPLCNEQFF. For the CDR3, the DNA is TGTGCCAGCAGTGAGCGGGTCCCCCTATGTAATGAGCAGTTCTTC.

This chain uses TRBV4-2 with TRBJ1-1, with unresolved D. Germline V gene lookup returns CDR1 LGHNA and CDR2 YNFKEQ. The V gene lost 7 bases and the J gene lost 0 bases, with 9 bases spanning the gap. This CDR3 spans 13 amino acids. The CDR3 bases are TGTGCCAGCACGTTAGAGATGAACACTGAAGCTTTCTTT. Protein: CASTLEMNTEAFF.

This clone has just one count. This chain uses TRBV11-2 with TRBJ2-5; 9 bases fit TRBD2. The germline gives CDR1 SGHAT, CDR2 FQNNGV. The CDR3 is 15 residues long. V lost 2 bases to trimming and J lost 5 bases; unmatched junction nucleotides: 6. CDR3 coding DNA: TGTGCCAGCAGCTTATGGCGGGAGGGCCGGGAGACCCAGTACTTC. Protein: CASSLWREGRETQYF.

CDR3 sequence: CASSSPDKYQETQYF. CDR3 nucleotide sequence: TGTGCCAGCAGCTCCCCGGACAAGTACCAAGAGACCCAGTACTTC. The chain recombines TRBV5-6 with TRBJ2-5; TRBD1 is a possible D gene (5 bases). The CDR3 loop spans 15 amino acids. V was pared by 3 bases and J by 0 bases, with 12 bases between. CDR1 and CDR2 from the germline V gene are SGHDT and YYEEEE.

The chain recombines TRBV18 with TRBJ2-1; 8 bases are a match to TRBD1. Germline V gene sequence: CDR1 KGHSH, CDR2 LQKENI. There are 16 residues in the CDR3. Germline trimming cut 4 bases from V and 8 bases from J; bases unmatched to any gene: 13. As DNA, the CDR3 is TGTGCCAGCTCACTTACCTCCCGGACAGGGAACTATGAGCAGTTCTTC. Protein product: CASSLTSRTGNYEQFF.

This clone has only a few counts. The chain combines TRBV2 with TRBJ1-6, with D hard to call. This CDR3 spans 15 amino acids. Per the germline V gene, CDR1 is SNHLY and CDR2 is FYNNEI. V lost 6 bases and J lost 4, with 13 bases in between. This CDR3 reads CASSAGQLYNSPLHF. Here the CDR3 DNA reads TGTGCCAGCAGCGCTGGGCAACTTTATAATTCACCCCTCCACTTT. Filled out from reference TRBV2 and TRBJ1-6, the complete variable domain reads EPEVTQTPSHQVTQMGQEVILRCVPISNHLYFYWYRQILGQKVEFLVSFYNNEISEKSEIFDDQFSVERPDGSNFTLKIRSTKLEDSAMYFCASSAGQLYNSPLHFGNGTRLTVT.